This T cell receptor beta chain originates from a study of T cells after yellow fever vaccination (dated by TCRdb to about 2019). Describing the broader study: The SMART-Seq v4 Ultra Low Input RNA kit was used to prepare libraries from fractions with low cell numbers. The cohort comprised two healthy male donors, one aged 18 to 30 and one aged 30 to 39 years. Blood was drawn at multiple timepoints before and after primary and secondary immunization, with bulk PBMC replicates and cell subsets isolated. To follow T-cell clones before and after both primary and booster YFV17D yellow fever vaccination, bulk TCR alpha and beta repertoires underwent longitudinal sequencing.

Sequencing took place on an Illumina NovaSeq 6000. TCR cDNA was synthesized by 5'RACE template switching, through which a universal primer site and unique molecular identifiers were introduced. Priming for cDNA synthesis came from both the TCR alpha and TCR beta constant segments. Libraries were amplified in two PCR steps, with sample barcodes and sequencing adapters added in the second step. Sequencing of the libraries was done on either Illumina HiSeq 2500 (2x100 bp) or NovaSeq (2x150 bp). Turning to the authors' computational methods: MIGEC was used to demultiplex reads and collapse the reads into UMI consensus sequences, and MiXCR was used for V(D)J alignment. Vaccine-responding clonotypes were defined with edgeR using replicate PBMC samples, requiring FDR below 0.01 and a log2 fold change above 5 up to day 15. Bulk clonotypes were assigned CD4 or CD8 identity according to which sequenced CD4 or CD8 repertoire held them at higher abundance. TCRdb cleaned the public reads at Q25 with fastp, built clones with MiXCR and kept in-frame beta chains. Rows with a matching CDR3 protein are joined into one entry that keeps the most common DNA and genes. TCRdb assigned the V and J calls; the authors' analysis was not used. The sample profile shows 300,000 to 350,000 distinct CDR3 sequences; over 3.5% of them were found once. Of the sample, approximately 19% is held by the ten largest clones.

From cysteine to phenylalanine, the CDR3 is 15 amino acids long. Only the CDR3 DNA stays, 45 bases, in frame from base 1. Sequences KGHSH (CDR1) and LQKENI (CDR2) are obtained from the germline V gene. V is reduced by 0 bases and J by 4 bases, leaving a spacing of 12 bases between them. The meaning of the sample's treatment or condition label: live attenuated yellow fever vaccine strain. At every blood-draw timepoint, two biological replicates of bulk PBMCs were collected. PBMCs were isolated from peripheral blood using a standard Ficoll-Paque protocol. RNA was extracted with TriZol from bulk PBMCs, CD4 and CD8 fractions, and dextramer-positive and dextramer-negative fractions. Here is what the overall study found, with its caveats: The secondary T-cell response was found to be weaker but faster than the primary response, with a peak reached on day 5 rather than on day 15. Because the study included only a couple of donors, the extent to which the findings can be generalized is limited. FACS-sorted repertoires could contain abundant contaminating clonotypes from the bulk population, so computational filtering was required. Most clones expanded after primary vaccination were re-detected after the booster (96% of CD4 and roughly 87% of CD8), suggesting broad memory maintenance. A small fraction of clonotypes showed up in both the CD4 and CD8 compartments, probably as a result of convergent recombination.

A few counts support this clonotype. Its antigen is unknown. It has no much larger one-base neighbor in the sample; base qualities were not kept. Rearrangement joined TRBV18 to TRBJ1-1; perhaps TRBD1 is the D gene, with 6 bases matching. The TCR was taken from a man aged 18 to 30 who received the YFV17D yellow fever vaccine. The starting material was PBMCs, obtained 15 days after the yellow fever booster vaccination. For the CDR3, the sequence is CASSPPGGLRTEAFF. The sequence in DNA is TGTGCCAGCTCACCACCTGGGGGGCTGCGCACTGAAGCTTTCTTT.